This TCR beta chain was recovered during a study of identical twins. All donors were healthy, and all were Caucasian. Unique molecular identifiers were present on the cDNA, and a universal primer site came from template switching. Each CDR3 protein is one row after TCRdb ran MiXCR on the 5' RACE reads. This table holds some 590,000 distinct CDR3 sequences, more than 9% found once. This clonotype showed up just a few times. Antigen unknown. General study points: Zero-insertion analyses might be partly confounded by invariant T cells like MAIT and iNKT. Sequences that were out-of-frame, alpha and twin-shared displayed an excess of low generation probability.

These data also featured in a second study, about yellow fever vaccine responses in identical twins.

Material for sequencing was PBMCs. The receptor was derived from a young woman in good health.

The CDR3 coding sequence is TGTGCCAGCAGTTTACGCGCCAGCATAGCGGGAGGGCCCCATGAGCAGTTCTTC. Translated: CASSLRASIAGGPHEQFF. The chain joins TRBV11-1 to TRBJ2-1, with 11 nucleotides matching TRBD2. The CDR3 runs 18 residues. Germline V gene data show CDR1 as SGHAT and CDR2 as FQDESV (reference sequence). Trimming cost V 6 bases and J 8 bases; bases outside gene matches: 18.